The next 30 T cell receptor beta chains were all read from a single sample in a study of T-cell reconstitution after alpha-beta-depleted transplantation in children (dated by TCRdb to the mid-2010s). The library was produced with PCR. TCRdb records Illumina HiSeq 2500 as the sequencer. Molecular barcoding was employed in the preparation of TCR libraries, with unique molecular identifiers being used to normalize TCRbeta repertoire quantification. TCRdb reran the public reads through fastp at Q25 and MiXCR, keeping productive beta chains. Every CDR3 protein is listed once, alongside the most common genes and DNA of its rows. The sample table lists some 600,000 distinct CDR3 sequences, around 13% of them with a count of one. Of the sample, around 2% is held by the ten largest clones. Reading the label with the study, this specimen's treatment or condition is: allogeneic hematopoietic cell transplantation with graft depleted of TCRalphabeta T cells and CD19 B cells.

The sequences come from PBMCs, mostly from graft donor cells, collected 360 days after TCRalphabeta/CD19-depleted stem cell transplant. The origin of the receptors is a male patient younger than 18 who had a stem cell transplant for acute myeloid leukemia, so the T cells may come from the graft donor.

The chain is built from TRBV7-2 and TRBJ2-1; D tentatively reads TRBD1 or TRBD2 (5 bases each). Trimming left V 4 bases short and J 4 bases short, with 14 bases between. Per the germline V gene, CDR1 is SGHTA and CDR2 is FQGNSA. CDR3 length: 15 residues. Here the CDR3 reads CASSSRVTGYNEQFF. In nucleotides, the CDR3 is TGTGCCAGCAGCTCCAGGGTGACGGGGTACAATGAGCAGTTCTTC.

This clonotype has only a few counts. The chain has TRBV19 and TRBJ2-5; 11 nucleotides agree with TRBD1. Germline values: CDR1 LNHDA, CDR2 SQIVND (reference sequence). V was pared by 7 bases and J by 4 bases, with 2 bases of the junction left unmatched. The CDR3 extends over 13 amino acids. CDR3 sequence: CASKDRGRETQYF. As DNA, the CDR3 is TGTGCCAGTAAGGACAGGGGGCGAGAGACCCAGTACTTC.

The chain uses TRBV18 and TRBJ2-1; a possible D gene is TRBD1 (6 bases). Trimming shortened V by 3 bases and J by 8 bases, and 14 bases separated the two germline ends. This CDR3 is built from 14 residues. The germline gives CDR1 KGHSH, CDR2 LQKENI. CDR3 coding DNA: TGTGCCAGCTCACCCATCCAGGGGAGCGATGAGCAGTTCTTC. This sequence encodes CASSPIQGSDEQFF.

The sample holds a few counts of this clonotype. The chain carries TRBV3-1 and TRBJ2-7; 8 nucleotides line up with TRBD2. CDR3 length equals 15 residues. V was clipped by 4 bases and J by 3 bases; unmatched bases: 8. Germline V CDR1 and CDR2: LGHDT, YNNKEL (reference sequence). As DNA, the CDR3 is TGTGCCAGCAGCCCTCGACTAGCGCCTCTCTACGAGCAGTACTTC. It specifies CASSPRLAPLYEQYF.

J is TRBJ2-3 and V is TRBV11-2, with D possibly matching TRBD2 (5 bases). Trimming cost V 5 bases and J 2 bases, with 14 bases left between them. The V gene's germline CDR1 is SGHAT and CDR2 FQNNGV. The CDR3 sequence is 15 residues long. The CDR3 region has the DNA TGTGCCAGCAGCCGCCAGAGTAGCGTCACAGATACGCAGTATTTT. As protein: CASSRQSSVTDTQYF.

This clonotype was seen a few times. This chain uses TRBV11-2 with TRBJ2-2; tentative D call: TRBD2 (5 bases). V lost 7 bases to trimming and J lost 9 bases, with 24 bases between them. This CDR3 comprises 16 residues. Germline assignment: CDR1 SGHAT and CDR2 FQNNGV. CDR3: CASTQLWRTTRWELFF. CDR3 in DNA: TGTGCCAGCACCCAACTCTGGAGGACCACTCGGTGGGAGCTGTTTTTT.

This chain uses TRBV6-2 or TRBV6-3 with TRBJ2-3; 13 bases line up with TRBD2. Germline-derived CDR1 and CDR2 are MNHEY and SVGEGT. The V segment lost 6 bases and the J segment 4 bases; nucleotides outside the gene matches: 10. The CDR3 sequence is 17 residues long. Here the CDR3 reads CASRSTSGRIKADTQYF. For the CDR3, the DNA is TGTGCCAGCAGGTCGACTAGCGGGAGGATTAAAGCAGATACGCAGTATTTT.

The chain employs TRBV12-3 or TRBV12-4 and TRBJ1-3; D gene unclear. V dropped 4 bases and J dropped 2 bases, with 9 bases sitting between them. CDR3 length: 14 amino acids. In nucleotides, the CDR3 is TGTGCCAGCAGTTCCTTAAGGGCTGGAAACACCATATATTTT. It specifies CASSSLRAGNTIYF.

The CDR3 bases are TGTGCCAGCAGCTTCTTAGCGGGAGGGCCAAGGGAGCAGTTCTTC. Amino acids: CASSFLAGGPREQFF. The V and J genes are TRBV7-8 and TRBJ2-1, with 11 positions matching TRBD2. Germline CDR1 and CDR2: SGHVS and FQNEAQ. V lost 3 bases, J lost 10 bases, and 8 bases stayed unmatched. The CDR3 spans 15 residues.

V and J are TRBV19 and TRBJ2-2; D gene unclear. Germline CDR1 and CDR2: LNHDA and SQIVND (reference sequence). The CDR3 contains 14 residues. Trimming cost V 3 bases and J 6 bases, with 11 bases left between them. The CDR3 DNA reads TGTGCCAGTAGTATTGTGGACCTAGCCGGGGAGCTGTTTTTT. Protein product: CASSIVDLAGELFF.

The gene calls are TRBV11-1 and TRBJ2-7, with 7 nucleotides matching TRBD1. The CDR3 has 18 residues. V lost 2 bases to trimming and J lost 2 bases; unmatched junction nucleotides: 15. In germline, CDR1 is SGHAT, CDR2 FQDESV (reference sequence). As DNA, the CDR3 is TGTGCCAGCAGCTTACCCCGGACAGGTTTGAGCCGTACCTACGAGCAGTACTTC. It is translated as CASSLPRTGLSRTYEQYF. The variable domain in full, with the rest retrieved from reference TRBV11-1 and TRBJ2-7, is EAEVAQSPRYKITEKSQAVAFWCDPISGHATLYWYRQILGQGPELLVQFQDESVVDDSQLPKDRFSAERLKGVDSTLKIQPAELGDSAMYLCASSLPRTGLSRTYEQYFGPGTRLTVT.

The chain has TRBV2 and TRBJ2-1, with TRBD2 matching 8 bases. J lost 7 bases, V lost 8 bases, and 7 bases had no gene match. Germline V gene data show CDR1 as SNHLY and CDR2 as FYNNEI. The CDR3 is 13 residues long. This chain's CDR3 is CASVGRDGNEQFF. In nucleotides, the CDR3 is TGTGCCAGCGTCGGGAGGGACGGGAATGAGCAGTTCTTC.

In the case of this clonotype: The junction departs from the called germline gene at one end, perhaps through a read error. The CDR3: CASSPTSGYTGEVFF. The CDR3 DNA follows: TGTGCCAGCAGCCCAACTAGCGGCTACACCGGGGAGGTGTTTTTT. This sequence joins TRBV6-1 and TRBJ2-2, with 8 bases identical to TRBD2. CDR1 MNHNS and CDR2 SASEGT come from the germline V gene. The CDR3 sequence is 15 residues long.

This clonotype was observed a few times. V and J are TRBV7-6 and TRBJ2-3; TRBD2 matches at 10 bases. V lost 4 bases, J lost 8 bases, and 12 bases stayed unmatched. The length of the CDR3 is 16 residues. The germline CDR1 and CDR2 sequences are SGHVS and FNYEAQ. In DNA, the CDR3 is TGTGCCAGCAGCTCCCTGACAGCGGGAGGGCCTGTTACGCAGTATTTT. The encoded protein is CASSSLTAGGPVTQYF.

This clonotype was found many times. The chain links TRBV7-9 to TRBJ2-3; 11 bases match TRBD2. This CDR3 region has 16 residues. Germline V gene sequence: CDR1 SEHNR, CDR2 FQNEAQ (reference sequence). Trimming at V came to 4 bases and at J to 5 bases, leaving 8 bases not matched to a gene. The CDR3 DNA follows: TGTGCCAGCAGCTCCATAGCGGGAGGGCCCAAAGATACGCAGTATTTT. Amino acids: CASSSIAGGPKDTQYF.

J is TRBJ2-3 and V is TRBV7-3; TRBD2 agrees at 7 bases. The CDR3 totals 15 residues. V lost 4 bases to trimming and J lost 5 bases; unmatched junction nucleotides: 9. In germline, CDR1 is SGHTA, CDR2 FQGTGA. The CDR3 region is CASSSLAGAVDTQYF. The CDR3, as DNA: TGTGCCAGCAGCTCCTTGGCGGGAGCGGTAGATACGCAGTATTTT.

J is TRBJ2-1 and V is TRBV7-9; the D gene is possibly TRBD1 (5 bases). CDR3 length: 16 residues. Trimming cost V 5 bases and J 2 bases, with 16 bases left between them. From germline, CDR1 is SEHNR and CDR2 FQNEAQ (reference sequence). The CDR3 nucleotides read TGTGCCAGCAGCCAAGAGGTGGGGCCCCCCTACAATGAGCAGTTCTTC. Translation: CASSQEVGPPYNEQFF.

The J gene is TRBJ2-7, the V gene TRBV11-2; 13 nucleotides agree with TRBD2. The ends lost 5 bases at V and 5 bases at J; junction bases unmatched: 15. Germline-derived CDR1 and CDR2 are SGHAT and FQNNGV. The CDR3 runs to 18 residues. CDR3 nucleotide sequence: TGTGCCAGCAGCAATTTCCGACTAGCGGGAGGCTCGTCGGACGAGCAGTACTTC. Its protein is CASSNFRLAGGSSDEQYF.

The chain employs TRBV7-2 and TRBJ2-1; maybe TRBD2 (7 bases). Per germline, CDR1 SGHTA and CDR2 FQGNSA. The germline V and J ends were trimmed by 2 bases and 8 bases, with 28 bases remaining between them. The CDR3 sequence is 19 residues long. The chain's CDR3 is CASSLSSAGRGAGLYEQFF. CDR3 coding DNA: TGTGCCAGCAGCTTATCGTCCGCTGGGAGGGGGGCCGGGTTATATGAGCAGTTCTTC.

This clonotype was seen more than once but under ten times. The chain links TRBV29-1 to TRBJ1-1; no clear D gene. Germline CDR1 reads SQVTM; CDR2 reads ANQGSEA. The germline V and J ends were trimmed by 7 bases and 2 bases, with 8 bases remaining between them. There are 11 residues in the CDR3. Here the CDR3 reads CSGERNTEAFF. CDR3 sequence (DNA): TGCAGCGGTGAGAGAAACACTGAAGCTTTCTTT.

Only one count was recorded for this clonotype. The chain joins TRBV2 to TRBJ2-1; D is unclear. This CDR3 has 15 residues. V shed 2 bases and J shed 1 base, with 9 bases lying between them. The germline V gene has CDR1 SNHLY and CDR2 FYNNEI. CDR3 residues: CASSESRKSYNEQFF. The CDR3 nucleotides read TGTGCCAGCAGTGAAAGTCGGAAATCCTACAATGAGCAGTTCTTC.

This clonotype was counted between two and nine times. This chain connects TRBV5-1 to TRBJ2-7; tentatively, D is TRBD1 or TRBD2 (6 bases each). The CDR3 runs 15 residues. Germline CDR1 and CDR2: SGHRS and YFSETQ. Deletions cut 0 bases from V and 4 bases from J, with 14 bases between. DNA of the CDR3: TGCGCCAGCAGCTTGGAGGGGGGACTCCTATACGAGCAGTACTTC. This sequence encodes CASSLEGGLLYEQYF.

The rearrangement links TRBV12-3 or TRBV12-4 to TRBJ2-3, with 7 bases identical to TRBD2. The CDR3 totals 16 residues. J gave up 6 bases and V 2 bases, and 11 bases lay outside the gene matches. CDR3 nucleotide sequence: TGTGCCAGCAGTTTAATTGACCTAGCGGTAATGGATACGCAGTATTTT. Amino acids: CASSLIDLAVMDTQYF.

The chain carries TRBV12-3 or TRBV12-4 and TRBJ1-5; TRBD1 is a possible D gene (5 bases). CDR3 length equals 16 residues. V lost 4 bases, J lost 3 bases, and 16 bases lay in between. The CDR3 here is CASSYHRGVINQPQHF. The CDR3, as DNA: TGTGCCAGCAGTTACCACAGAGGGGTTATCAATCAGCCCCAGCATTTT.

This chain links TRBV4-3 with TRBJ2-5; TRBD2 matches at 9 bases. The CDR3 length is 17 residues. CDR1 is LGHNA and CDR2 is YSLEER in the germline V gene. J lost 5 bases, V lost 0 bases, and 10 bases had no gene match. CDR3 nucleotides: TGCGCCAGCAGCCAAGATTCGGAGCGGGAGGATCGGGAGACCCAGTACTTC. Translation gives CASSQDSEREDRETQYF.

This sequence joins TRBV23-1 and TRBJ2-7, with D unclear. TRBV23-1 counts as an open reading frame of uncertain function. V lost 11 bases, J lost 3 bases, and 8 bases lay in between. The CDR3 loop spans 10 amino acids. CDR3 sequence reads: CARIGYEQYF. DNA of the CDR3: TGCGCCCGCATCGGCTACGAGCAGTACTTC.

On this clonotype itself: A junction end diverges from the germline sequence, so it may reflect a read error. The chain combines TRBV7-9 with TRBJ2-1; D call uncertain. The germline V gene encodes CDR1 SEHNR and CDR2 FQNEAQ (reference sequence). The CDR3 loop spans 8 amino acids. The CDR3 spells CASSPPVF. Written as DNA, the CDR3 is TGTGCCAGCAGCCCCCCGGTCTTC.

The rearrangement uses TRBV28 and TRBJ2-7; 7 nucleotides match TRBD1. From germline, CDR1 is MDHEN and CDR2 SYDVKM. The ends lost 6 bases at V and 2 bases at J; junction bases unmatched: 7. This CDR3 is built from 14 residues. The CDR3 DNA follows: TGTGCCAGCAGCCGGGACAGTGTACCCTACGAGCAGTACTTC. Translated, it gives CASSRDSVPYEQYF. Supplemented by reference TRBV28 and TRBJ2-7, the full variable domain reads DVKVTQSSRYLVKRTGEKVFLECVQDMDHENMFWYRQDPGLGLRLIYFSYDVKMKEKGDIPEGYSVSREKKERFSLILESASTNQTSMYLCASSRDSVPYEQYFGPGTRLTVT.

This clonotype was observed a few times. The chain recombines TRBV7-6 with TRBJ2-3; 12 bases are a match to TRBD2. The CDR3 sequence is 16 residues long. V shed 5 bases, J shed 2 bases, and the junction held 5 bases outside the gene matches. Germline CDR1 SGHVS, CDR2 FNYEAQ. Here the CDR3 DNA reads TGTGCCAGCAGCACCCGGACTAGCGGGGTCACAGATACGCAGTATTTT. Its protein product is CASSTRTSGVTDTQYF.

This clonotype was observed many times. This chain connects TRBV28 to TRBJ2-7, with TRBD2 matching over 10 bases. V lost 5 bases to trimming and J lost 3 bases; unmatched junction nucleotides: 10. Germline V gene lookup returns CDR1 MDHEN and CDR2 SYDVKM. The CDR3 covers 16 residues. For the CDR3, the DNA is TGTGCCAGCAGTGGGAACTCGGGACTAGCGTTCTACGAGCAGTACTTC. This codes for CASSGNSGLAFYEQYF. The entire variable domain, with the rest obtained from reference TRBV28 and TRBJ2-7, is as follows: DVKVTQSSRYLVKRTGEKVFLECVQDMDHENMFWYRQDPGLGLRLIYFSYDVKMKEKGDIPEGYSVSREKKERFSLILESASTNQTSMYLCASSGNSGLAFYEQYFGPGTRLTVT.